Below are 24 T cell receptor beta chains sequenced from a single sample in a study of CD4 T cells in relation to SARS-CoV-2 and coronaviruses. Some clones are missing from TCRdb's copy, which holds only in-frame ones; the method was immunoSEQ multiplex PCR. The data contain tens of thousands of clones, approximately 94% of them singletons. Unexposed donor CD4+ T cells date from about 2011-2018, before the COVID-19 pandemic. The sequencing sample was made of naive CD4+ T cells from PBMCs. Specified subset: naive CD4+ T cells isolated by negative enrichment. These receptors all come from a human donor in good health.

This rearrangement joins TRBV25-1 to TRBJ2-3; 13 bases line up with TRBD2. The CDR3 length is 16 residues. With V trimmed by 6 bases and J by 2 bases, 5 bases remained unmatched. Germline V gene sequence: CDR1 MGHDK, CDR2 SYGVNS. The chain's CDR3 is CASSAGTSGNTDTQYF. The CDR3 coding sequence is TGTGCCAGCAGCGCCGGGACTAGCGGGAACACAGATACGCAGTATTTT.

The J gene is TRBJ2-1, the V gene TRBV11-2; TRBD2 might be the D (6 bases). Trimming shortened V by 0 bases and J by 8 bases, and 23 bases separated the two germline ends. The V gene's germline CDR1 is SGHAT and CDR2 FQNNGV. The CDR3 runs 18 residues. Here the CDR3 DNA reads TGTGCCAGCAGCTTAGATCCGACGGGGGTTTTAATTTCGGATGAGCAGTTCTTC. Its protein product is CASSLDPTGVLISDEQFF.

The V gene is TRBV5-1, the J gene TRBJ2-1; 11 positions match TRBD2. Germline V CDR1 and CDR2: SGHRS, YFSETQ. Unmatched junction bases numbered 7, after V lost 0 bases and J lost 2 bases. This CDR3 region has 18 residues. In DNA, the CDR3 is TGCGCCAGCAGCTTGGTCGAACTAGCGGGAGTTCCCTACAATGAGCAGTTCTTC. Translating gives CASSLVELAGVPYNEQFF.

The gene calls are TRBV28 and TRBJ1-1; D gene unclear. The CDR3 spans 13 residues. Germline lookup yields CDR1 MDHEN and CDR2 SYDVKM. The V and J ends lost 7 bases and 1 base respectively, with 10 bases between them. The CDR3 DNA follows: TGTGCCAGCACCTCGCCCGGGAACACTGAAGCTTTCTTT. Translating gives CASTSPGNTEAFF.

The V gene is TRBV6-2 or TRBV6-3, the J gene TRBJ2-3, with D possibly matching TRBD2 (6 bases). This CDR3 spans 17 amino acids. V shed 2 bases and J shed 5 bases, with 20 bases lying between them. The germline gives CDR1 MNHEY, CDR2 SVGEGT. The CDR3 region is CASSYGNGPGRGDTQYF. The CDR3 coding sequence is TGTGCCAGCAGTTACGGTAACGGACCTGGGCGGGGAGATACGCAGTATTTT.

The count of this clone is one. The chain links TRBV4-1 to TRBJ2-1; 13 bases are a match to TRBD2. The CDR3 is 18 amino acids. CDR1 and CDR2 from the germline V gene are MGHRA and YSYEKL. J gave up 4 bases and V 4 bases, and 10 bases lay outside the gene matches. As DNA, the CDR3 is TGCGCCAGCAGCCCATCACCCACTAGCGGGAGGGGGTACAATGAGCAGTTCTTC. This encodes CASSPSPTSGRGYNEQFF.

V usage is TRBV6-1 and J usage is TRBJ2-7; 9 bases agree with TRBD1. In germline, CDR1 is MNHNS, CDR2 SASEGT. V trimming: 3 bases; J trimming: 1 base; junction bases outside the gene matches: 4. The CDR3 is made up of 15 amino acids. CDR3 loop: CASSEAGTGSYEQYF. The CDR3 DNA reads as TGTGCCAGCAGTGAGGCCGGGACAGGGTCCTACGAGCAGTACTTC.

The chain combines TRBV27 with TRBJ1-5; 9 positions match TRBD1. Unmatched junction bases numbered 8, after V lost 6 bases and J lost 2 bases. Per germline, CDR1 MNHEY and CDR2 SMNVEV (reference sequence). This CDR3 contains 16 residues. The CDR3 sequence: CASSLGGQGGNQPQHF. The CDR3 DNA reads TGTGCCAGCAGCCTGGGGGGACAGGGAGGCAATCAGCCCCAGCATTTT.

This chain's CDR3 is CASTPNPGRDHYGYTF. As DNA, the CDR3 is TGTGCCAGCACCCCCAACCCGGGCAGGGATCACTATGGCTACACCTTC. The chain employs TRBV27 and TRBJ1-2; D may be TRBD1 (5 bases). This CDR3 spans 16 amino acids. Germline V CDR1 and CDR2: MNHEY, SMNVEV (reference sequence). Trimming removed 7 bases at V and 3 bases at J, with 21 bases between.

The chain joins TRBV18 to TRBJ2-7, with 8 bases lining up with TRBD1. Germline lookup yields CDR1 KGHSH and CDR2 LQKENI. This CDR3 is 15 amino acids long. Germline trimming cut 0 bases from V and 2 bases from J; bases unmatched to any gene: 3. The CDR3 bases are TGTGCCAGCTCACCACCGTCACAGGGGGCCTACGAGCAGTACTTC. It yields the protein CASSPPSQGAYEQYF.

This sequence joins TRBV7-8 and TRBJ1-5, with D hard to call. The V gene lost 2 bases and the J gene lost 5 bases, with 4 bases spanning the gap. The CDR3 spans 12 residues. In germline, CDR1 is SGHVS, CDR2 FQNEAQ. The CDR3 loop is CASSLTHQPQHF. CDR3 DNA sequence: TGTGCCAGCAGCTTAACGCATCAGCCCCAGCATTTT.

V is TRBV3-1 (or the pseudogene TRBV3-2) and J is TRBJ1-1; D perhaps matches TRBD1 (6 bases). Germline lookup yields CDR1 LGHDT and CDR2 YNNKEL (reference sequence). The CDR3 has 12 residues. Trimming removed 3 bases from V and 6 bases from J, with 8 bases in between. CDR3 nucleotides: TGTGCCAGCAGCCAGGGGGGGCCTGAAGCTTTCTTT. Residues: CASSQGGPEAFF.

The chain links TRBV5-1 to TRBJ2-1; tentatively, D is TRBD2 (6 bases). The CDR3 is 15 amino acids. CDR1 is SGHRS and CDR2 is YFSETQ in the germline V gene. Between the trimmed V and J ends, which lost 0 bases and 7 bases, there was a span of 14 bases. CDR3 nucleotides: TGCGCCAGCAGCTTGGCGTCAGCGGGTAAGAATGAGCAGTTCTTC. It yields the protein CASSLASAGKNEQFF.

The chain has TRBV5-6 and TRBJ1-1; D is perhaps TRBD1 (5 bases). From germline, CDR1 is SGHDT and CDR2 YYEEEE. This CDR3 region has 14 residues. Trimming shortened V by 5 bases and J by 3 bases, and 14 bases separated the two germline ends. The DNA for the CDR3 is TGTGCCAGCAGGATAGGAGGGGCAGACACTGAAGCTTTCTTT. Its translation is CASRIGGADTEAFF.

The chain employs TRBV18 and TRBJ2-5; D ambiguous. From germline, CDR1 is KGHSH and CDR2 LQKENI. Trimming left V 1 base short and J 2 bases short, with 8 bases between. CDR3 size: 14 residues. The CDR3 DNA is TGTGCCAGCTCACCACGTTTAGGGCAAGAGACCCAGTACTTC. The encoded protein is CASSPRLGQETQYF.

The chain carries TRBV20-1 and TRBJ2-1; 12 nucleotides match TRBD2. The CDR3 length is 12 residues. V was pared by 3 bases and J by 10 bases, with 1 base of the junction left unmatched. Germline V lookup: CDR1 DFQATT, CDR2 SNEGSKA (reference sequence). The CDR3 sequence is CSASGLAGEQFF. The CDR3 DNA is TGCAGTGCTAGTGGACTAGCGGGAGAGCAGTTCTTC.

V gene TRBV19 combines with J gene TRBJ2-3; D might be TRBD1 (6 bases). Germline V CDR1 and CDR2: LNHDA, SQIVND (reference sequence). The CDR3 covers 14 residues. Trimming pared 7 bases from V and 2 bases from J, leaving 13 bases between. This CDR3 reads CASKSQGTTDTQYF. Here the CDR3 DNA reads TGTGCCAGTAAGTCGCAGGGGACCACAGATACGCAGTATTTT.

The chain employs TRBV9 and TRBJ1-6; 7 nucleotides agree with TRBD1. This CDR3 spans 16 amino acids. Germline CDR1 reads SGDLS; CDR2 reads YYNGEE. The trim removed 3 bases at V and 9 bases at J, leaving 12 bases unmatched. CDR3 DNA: TGTGCCAGCAGCGAGCCCCTACAGGGGACAGCTTCACCCCTCCACTTT. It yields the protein CASSEPLQGTASPLHF.

The DNA of the CDR3 is TGCGCCAGCAGCCAAGGAGGACCCTCCCTTTACGAGCAGTACTTC. This sequence encodes CASSQGGPSLYEQYF. This chain joins TRBV4-1 and TRBJ2-7; D gene uncertain. Germline V CDR1 and CDR2: MGHRA, YSYEKL. CDR3 length: 15 residues. V was pared by 1 base and J by 4 bases, with 14 bases between.

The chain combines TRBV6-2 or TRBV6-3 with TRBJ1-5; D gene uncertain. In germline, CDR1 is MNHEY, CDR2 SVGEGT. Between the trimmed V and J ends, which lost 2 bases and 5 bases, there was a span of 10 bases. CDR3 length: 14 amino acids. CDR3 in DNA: TGTGCCAGCAGTTACGGTTTGAGGGATCAGCCCCAGCATTTT. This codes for CASSYGLRDQPQHF.

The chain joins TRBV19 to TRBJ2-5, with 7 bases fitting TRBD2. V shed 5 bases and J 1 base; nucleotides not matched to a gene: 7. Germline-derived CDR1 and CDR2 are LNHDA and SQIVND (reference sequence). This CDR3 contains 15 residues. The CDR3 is CASSPLGGIQETQYF. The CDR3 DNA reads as TGTGCCAGTAGTCCCTTGGGGGGGATCCAAGAGACCCAGTACTTC.

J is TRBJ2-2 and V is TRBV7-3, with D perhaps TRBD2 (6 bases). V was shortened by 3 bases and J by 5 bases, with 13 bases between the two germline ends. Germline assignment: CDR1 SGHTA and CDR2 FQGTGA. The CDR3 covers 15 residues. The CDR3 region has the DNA TGTGCCAGCAGCTTGGGCGGGACGGGAACCGGGGAGCTGTTTTTT. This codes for CASSLGGTGTGELFF.

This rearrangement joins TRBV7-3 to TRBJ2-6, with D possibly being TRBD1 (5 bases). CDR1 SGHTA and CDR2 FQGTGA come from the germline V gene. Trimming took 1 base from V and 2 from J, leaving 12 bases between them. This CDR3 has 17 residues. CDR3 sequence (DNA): TGTGCCAGCAGCTTAAGGCAGGGCATAACTGGGGCCAACGTCCTGACTTTC. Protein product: CASSLRQGITGANVLTF.

In DNA, the CDR3 is TGTGCCAGCAGCCTCGTAAAGGCGGCTCAGTACTTC. Protein: CASSLVKAAQYF. This chain uses TRBV12-3 or TRBV12-4 with TRBJ2-7; D gene ambiguous. The ends were cut back, 6 bases at V and 10 bases at J, with 16 bases in the middle. The CDR3 has 12 amino acids.